One sample yielded the 29 T cell receptor beta chains listed below, sequenced in a study of T-cell reconstitution after alpha-beta-depleted transplantation in children. Unique molecular identifiers tagged the TCRbeta library. A single record per CDR3 protein comes from TCRdb applying MiXCR to the PCR reads. The sample contains 130,000 to 150,000 distinct CDR3 sequences, 8.8% of which appear only once. The sequencing here drew on PBMCs, mostly from graft donor cells, taken 180 days after TCRalphabeta/CD19-depleted stem cell transplant. Every receptor here comes from a female patient aged 2-15 years who had a stem cell transplant for congenital amegakaryocytic thrombocytopenia, so the T cells may come from the graft donor.

This clonotype has ten or more counts. The gene calls are TRBV5-6 and TRBJ2-1; D not resolved. Trimming left V 1 base short and J 4 bases short, with 3 bases between. This CDR3 is built from 12 residues. CDR1 and CDR2 from the germline V gene are SGHDT and YYEEEE. Here the CDR3 DNA reads TGTGCCAGCAGCTTGTTGTACAATGAGCAGTTCTTC. This sequence encodes CASSLLYNEQFF.

This clonotype was found many times. CDR3 sequence (DNA): TGTGCCAGCAGCTTAGCCTACACTGAAGCTTTCTTT. This gives the protein CASSLAYTEAFF. This chain joins TRBV7-2 and TRBJ1-1; no firm D call. Germline CDR1 and CDR2: SGHTA and FQGNSA. The CDR3 length is 12 residues. Trimming stripped 0 bases from V and 3 bases from J, with 2 bases between.

This clonotype was observed many times. The V gene is TRBV20-1, the J gene TRBJ1-2; weak D call: TRBD1 (5 bases). CDR1 is DFQATT, CDR2 SNEGSKA, per germline (reference sequence). V shed 0 bases and J shed 5 bases, with 13 bases lying between them. CDR3 length equals 14 residues. The DNA of the CDR3 is TGCAGTGCTAGAGATCTGGGCAGGGCATATGGCTACACCTTC. Its protein product is CSARDLGRAYGYTF.

This clonotype was recorded at least ten times. The gene calls are TRBV28 and TRBJ2-3; a weak D match, TRBD2 (7 bases). The CDR3 runs to 16 residues. Per the germline V gene, CDR1 is MDHEN and CDR2 is SYDVKM. Between the trimmed V and J ends, which lost 1 base and 2 bases, there was a span of 13 bases. CDR3: CASSLLGGGFTDTQYF. As DNA, the CDR3 is TGTGCCAGCAGTTTATTGGGGGGGGGCTTCACAGATACGCAGTATTTT.

This clonotype appeared many times. In nucleotides, the CDR3 is TGTGCCAGCAGCCAAGAATCCTGGAGGGCTGAAGCTTTCTTT. It yields the protein CASSQESWRAEAFF. The chain combines TRBV3-1 with TRBJ1-1; D is ambiguous. With 0 bases removed from V and 6 bases from J, the gap between germline ends came to 11 bases. CDR1 is LGHDT and CDR2 is YNNKEL in the germline V gene (reference sequence). This CDR3 is built from 14 residues.

This clonotype was seen repeatedly, ten times or more. The chain couples TRBV29-1 to TRBJ1-1, with D uncertain. The CDR3 runs to 12 residues. Germline lookup yields CDR1 SQVTM and CDR2 ANQGSEA. V lost 3 bases and J lost 4, with 9 bases in between. The CDR3 protein is CSVDDTATEAFF. CDR3 coding DNA: TGCAGCGTTGACGACACGGCCACTGAAGCTTTCTTT.

This clonotype was seen ten or more times. The J gene is TRBJ2-1, the V gene TRBV4-2, with a possible D match to TRBD2 (7 bases). The CDR3 runs 17 residues. Per germline, CDR1 LGHNA and CDR2 YNFKEQ. Trimming cost V 0 bases and J 4 bases, with 16 bases left between them. CDR3 nucleotides: TGTGCCAGCAGCCAAGATGAAGTGGCGGGGGCGTACAATGAGCAGTTCTTC. It encodes CASSQDEVAGAYNEQFF.

At least ten counts were recorded for this clonotype. The chain uses TRBV27 and TRBJ2-3, with TRBD2 matching 9 bases. This CDR3 has 14 amino acids. CDR1 MNHEY and CDR2 SMNVEV come from the germline V gene (reference sequence). The J segment lost 13 bases and the V segment lost 6 bases, leaving 14 bases of the junction unmatched. The DNA of the CDR3 is TGTGCCAGCAGAGGGATTGCGGGCGGGAGGGCCAAGTATTTT. Its translation: CASRGIAGGRAKYF.

This clonotype was seen ten or more times. The chain joins TRBV20-1 to TRBJ2-7; the match to TRBD2 covers 8 bases. The CDR3 has 14 amino acids. The germline V gene has CDR1 DFQATT and CDR2 SNEGSKA (reference sequence). Trimming took 3 bases from V and 4 from J; bases not matched to a gene: 8. CDR3 nucleotide sequence: TGCAGTGCTAGTACCGGGACTAGGGGTTACGAGCAGTACTTC. Its translation is CSASTGTRGYEQYF.

The genes are TRBV12-3 or TRBV12-4 and TRBJ2-3; TRBD2 matches at 9 bases. The junction had 11 bases not matched to a gene; V was cut back by 6 bases and J by 1 base. This CDR3 is built from 17 residues. CDR3 DNA sequence: TGTGCCAGCAGCCATCCCAGACTAGCGGACCGCACAGATACGCAGTATTTT. Protein: CASSHPRLADRTDTQYF.

This clonotype came up many times. This sequence joins TRBV5-1 and TRBJ1-1; 7 bases agree with TRBD1. Unmatched junction bases numbered 9, after V lost 4 bases and J lost 0 bases. The CDR3 consists of 16 residues. Germline CDR1 is SGHRS and CDR2 is YFSETQ. CDR3 coding DNA: TGCGCCAGCAGCAAGGGGACAGCGGTGATGAACACTGAAGCTTTCTTT. Encoded protein: CASSKGTAVMNTEAFF. The complete variable domain, with remaining parts taken from reference TRBV5-1 and TRBJ1-1, reads KAGVTQTPRYLIKTRGQQVTLSCSPISGHRSVSWYQQTPGQGLQFLFEYFSETQRNKGNFPGRFSGRQFSNSRSEMNVSTLELGDSALYLCASSKGTAVMNTEAFFGQGTRLTVV.

This clonotype was observed many times. The gene calls are TRBV28 and TRBJ2-7, with 7 positions matching TRBD1. CDR3 size: 15 residues. Germline V CDR1 and CDR2: MDHEN, SYDVKM. V trimming: 7 bases; J trimming: 2 bases; junction bases outside the gene matches: 11. CDR3 coding DNA: TGTGCCAGCACCAAAGACAGGGTTGGTACCTACGAGCAGTACTTC. Residues: CASTKDRVGTYEQYF.

This clonotype showed up many times. The chain links TRBV4-1 to TRBJ2-3, with a possible D match to TRBD1 (6 bases). The CDR3 runs 16 residues. CDR1 is MGHRA and CDR2 is YSYEKL in the germline V gene. The ends were cut back, 3 bases at V and 6 bases at J, with 19 bases in the middle. CDR3 loop: CASSQLLGGGSDTQYF. CDR3 DNA: TGCGCCAGCAGCCAGCTCTTAGGGGGTGGTAGTGATACGCAGTATTTT.

This clonotype has a count of ten or more. The rearrangement links TRBV7-9 to TRBJ2-7, with 11 bases identical to TRBD2. Trimming took 4 bases from V and 7 from J; bases not matched to a gene: 12. Germline CDR1 reads SEHNR; CDR2 reads FQNEAQ (reference sequence). The CDR3 has 16 residues. The CDR3, as DNA: TGTGCCAGCAGCTGGGCCCTAGCGGGAGGTTCGGAGGAGCAGTACTTC. It translates to CASSWALAGGSEEQYF.

Many counts were recorded for this clonotype. The V call is TRBV29-1, the J call TRBJ2-5; 7 bases match TRBD2. Germline V CDR1 and CDR2: SQVTM, ANQGSEA. This CDR3 spans 13 amino acids. V gave up 6 bases and J gave up 5 bases; unmatched junction bases: 9. CDR3 coding DNA: TGCAGCGTCCTAGACGGGGGGACCGAGACCCAGTACTTC. This gives the protein CSVLDGGTETQYF.

V and J are TRBV11-2 and TRBJ2-2; 7 nucleotides line up with TRBD1. Trimming removed 1 base from V and 5 bases from J; junction bases left unmatched: 7. The CDR3 length is 16 residues. In germline, CDR1 is SGHAT, CDR2 FQNNGV. CDR3 coding DNA: TGTGCCAGCAGCTTAGTGGGACAGCGAGGAACCGGGGAGCTGTTTTTT. This codes for CASSLVGQRGTGELFF.

This clonotype has a count of ten or more. The chain couples TRBV12-3 or TRBV12-4 to TRBJ2-7, with 11 bases aligning to TRBD2. The V segment lost 6 bases and the J segment 5 bases; nucleotides outside the gene matches: 6. The length of the CDR3 is 14 residues. CDR3 sequence: CASRLAGGGHEQYF. In DNA, the CDR3 is TGTGCCAGCAGGCTAGCGGGAGGAGGCCACGAGCAGTACTTC.

This clonotype has ten or more counts. CDR3 nucleotide sequence: TGCAGTGCTGAGGGACGCGGCTCCTACAATGAGCAGTTCTTC. This translates into CSAEGRGSYNEQFF. V and J are TRBV20-1 and TRBJ2-1; D tentatively fits TRBD1 or TRBD2 (5 bases each). CDR1 is DFQATT and CDR2 is SNEGSKA in the germline V gene (reference sequence). This CDR3 region has 14 residues. V was clipped by 5 bases and J by 0 bases, with 11 bases between them.

There are many counts of this clonotype. The J gene is TRBJ2-7, the V gene TRBV3-1; TRBD1 agrees at 9 bases. This CDR3 comprises 15 residues. Germline V CDR1 and CDR2: LGHDT, YNNKEL (reference sequence). The V segment lost 3 bases and the J segment 5 bases; nucleotides outside the gene matches: 8. This CDR3 reads CASSQAGQGFHEQYF. The CDR3 nucleotides are TGTGCCAGCAGCCAGGCGGGACAGGGTTTCCACGAGCAGTACTTC.

This clonotype has a count of ten or more. The chain links TRBV20-1 to TRBJ2-3; the D gene is possibly TRBD1 (5 bases). Germline V gene lookup returns CDR1 DFQATT and CDR2 SNEGSKA (reference sequence). Between the trimmed V and J ends, which lost 6 bases and 0 bases, there was a span of 16 bases. The CDR3 loop spans 15 amino acids. CDR3 amino acids: CSAERFDRSTDTQYF. CDR3 in DNA: TGCAGTGCCGAGAGGTTCGACAGAAGCACAGATACGCAGTATTTT.

Remarks on this clonotype: One base away lies a much larger clone, so this may be a sequencing read error. The CDR3 region has the DNA TGCAGTGCTGTGGGATACGAGCAGTACTTC. This gives the protein CSAVGYEQYF. The gene calls are TRBV20-1 and TRBJ2-7, with D unclear. The germline V gene encodes CDR1 DFQATT and CDR2 SNEGSKA (reference sequence). The CDR3 is 10 residues long. Deletions cut 5 bases from V and 4 bases from J, with 6 bases between.

This clonotype has at least ten counts. The chain employs TRBV29-1 and TRBJ2-5; 7 bases are shared with TRBD1. From germline, CDR1 is SQVTM and CDR2 ANQGSEA. V lost 6 bases to trimming and J lost 4 bases; unmatched junction nucleotides: 5. This CDR3 has 12 amino acids. The CDR3 DNA is TGCAGCGTCAAGACAGGGCGAGAGACCCAGTACTTC. This sequence encodes CSVKTGRETQYF.

This clonotype was counted at least ten times. The chain recombines TRBV20-1 with TRBJ2-3, with D perhaps being TRBD1 or TRBD2 (5 bases each). V lost 4 bases to trimming and J lost 4 bases, with 18 bases between them. CDR3 length: 15 residues. From germline, CDR1 is DFQATT and CDR2 SNEGSKA (reference sequence). The CDR3 bases are TGCAGTGCTACAGGAGTGGGGGATCACGCAGATACGCAGTATTTT. Translating gives CSATGVGDHADTQYF.

There are many counts of this clonotype. The rearrangement joins TRBV5-1 to TRBJ2-5; D not resolved. V was cut by 5 bases and J by 3 bases, with 8 bases left in between. Germline CDR1 is SGHRS and CDR2 is YFSETQ. The CDR3 totals 12 residues. CDR3 coding DNA: TGCGCCAGCAGAGTATCAGAAGAGACCCAGTACTTC. The encoded protein is CASRVSEETQYF.

This clonotype was detected many times. V usage is TRBV5-1 and J usage is TRBJ2-2; 12 bases match TRBD2. Germline-derived CDR1 and CDR2 are SGHRS and YFSETQ. Germline trimming cut 2 bases from V and 6 bases from J; bases unmatched to any gene: 5. The CDR3 covers 16 residues. The CDR3 nucleotides are TGCGCCAGCAGCTTACTGACTAGCGGGAGTTCCGGGGAGCTGTTTTTT. It specifies CASSLLTSGSSGELFF.

This clonotype was recorded a few times. The chain's CDR3 is CASSSPIGRTQYF. CDR3 nucleotide sequence: TGTGCCAGCAGCTCCCCCATTGGACGGACCCAGTACTTC. The J gene is TRBJ2-5, the V gene TRBV7-2; D call uncertain. Trimming left V 4 bases short and J 7 bases short, with 13 bases between. In germline, CDR1 is SGHTA, CDR2 FQGNSA. The CDR3 extends over 13 amino acids.

Many counts were recorded for this clonotype. This chain uses TRBV4-1 with TRBJ1-4; D unresolved. Germline V gene lookup returns CDR1 MGHRA and CDR2 YSYEKL. Trimming took 5 bases from V and 4 from J, leaving 20 bases between them. The CDR3 is 17 amino acids. CDR3 DNA: TGCGCCAGCAGCGATCATTACAACAGAAAGCTTAATGAAAAACTGTTTTTT. Protein: CASSDHYNRKLNEKLFF.

This clonotype was seen just once. Since a much larger clone is just one base distant, this may be a read error. The V and J genes are TRBV7-9 and TRBJ2-7; TRBD1 matches at 7 bases. The germline gives CDR1 SEHNR, CDR2 FQNEAQ (reference sequence). CDR3 length equals 14 residues. The CDR3 sequence is CPSSTGVFSYEQYF. As DNA, the CDR3 is TGTCCCAGCAGCACAGGGGTTTTCTCCTACGAGCAGTACTTC. The complete variable domain, with remaining parts taken from reference TRBV7-9 and TRBJ2-7, reads DTGVSQNPRHKITKRGQNVTFRCDPISEHNRLYWYRQTLGQGPEFLTYFQNEAQLEKSRLLSDRFSAERPKGSFSTLEIQRTEQGDSAMYLCPSSTGVFSYEQYFGPGTRLTVT.

This clonotype was observed many times. This rearrangement joins TRBV3-1 to TRBJ2-1; TRBD2 is a possible D gene (7 bases). There are 16 residues in the CDR3. The germline V gene has CDR1 LGHDT and CDR2 YNNKEL (reference sequence). V was pared by 4 bases and J by 9 bases, with 22 bases between. The CDR3 is CASSPPFCGGFCEQFF. DNA of the CDR3: TGTGCCAGCAGCCCCCCCTTTTGCGGGGGCTTTTGTGAGCAGTTCTTC.